This record concerns one TCR beta chain sequence. What antigen it recognizes has not been identified. Base qualities are not provided; no much larger clone lies one nucleotide away. The sample originates from a study of CD8 T cells in Susac syndrome (dated 2019 in TCRdb). In the study overall: The study used repertoire sequencing to test whether antigen drove CD8+ T cell activation and differentiation in Susac syndrome. CD8+ T cell repertoire clonality was compared between about a dozen healthy donors, some 14 Susac syndrome patients and around 16 multiple sclerosis patients. The paper's findings and limits, for the study overall: The number of individuals in the TCR sequencing and HLA analysis was acknowledged as relatively small.

Based on the germline V gene (reference sequence), the CDR1 and CDR2 sequences are GTSNPN and SVGIG. The CDR3 numbers 14 residues from cysteine through phenylalanine. CDR3 DNA is the only sequence kept; it has 42 bases, read in frame from the first base. The junction carries 15 bases between V and J, which are trimmed by 7 bases and 2 bases respectively. RNA was extracted using the RNeasy kit, and about 0.45 to 1 ug of the RNA was reverse transcribed with random hexamers. TCR beta CDR3 regions were amplified with the immunoSEQ multiplex PCR assay covering 54 Vbeta and 13 Jbeta segments. Bias from PCR amplification was corrected by using a synthetic template baseline for primer optimization and for computational correction. Regarding the original processing steps: Reads were assigned to V, D and J genes according to IMGT and analyzed in immunoSEQ Analyzer, with only productive sequences retained. To calculate clonality, Shannon entropy was normalized by log2 of the number of productive unique sequences and then subtracted from one. For each patient and control, public and private clones were evaluated within the 100 most prevalent clones. Susac-specific clones were defined as absent from healthy and MS cohorts, 850 to 1,300 published viral clones and other ImmuneACCESS disease sequences. The public reads were reanalyzed by TCRdb: fastp trimming at Q25, MiXCR alignment, in-frame beta chains only. When rows share a CDR3 protein, they turn into one entry using the most common DNA and genes. In this record, the V and J calls reflect TCRdb's handling and not the investigators' own analysis. For this sample the table gives 65,000 to 90,000 distinct CDR3 sequences, of which 85% to 95% were detected only once. 0.35% to 0.5% of the sample goes to the ten largest clones.

High-throughput TCR beta sequencing profiled peripheral blood CD8+ and CD4+ T cells from healthy donors, Susac syndrome patients and multiple sclerosis patients. The multiple sclerosis controls were treatment-naive patients who had stable or active relapsing-remitting disease and met the revised McDonald criteria. Bulk CD8+ and CD4+ T cells were purified magnetically by negative isolation, whereas CD8+ TEMRA cells were enriched by FACS. Blood was drawn into EDTA tubes, processed within 24 hours, and PBMCs were isolated by density gradient centrifugation. PBMCs intended for TCR sequencing were frozen in liquid nitrogen and were later thawed in a 37 degrees C water bath. The sorted or isolated CD4+, CD8+ and CD8+ TEMRA cells had a purity of 90% or higher.

The sample consisted of CD8+ T cells from PBMCs. This receptor chain uses TRBV30 and TRBJ2-4, with a weak D call of TRBD1 (6 bases match). The clonotype was recovered from a human donor with multiple sclerosis. DNA sequence: TGTGCCTCGACAGGACCATACCCCAAAAACATTCAGTACTTC. Its protein product is CASTGPYPKNIQYF.